The rows below give T cell receptor beta chains drawn from one sample of a study of cytomegalovirus exposure and HLA in healthy donors. The table came from immunoSEQ multiplex PCR; TCRdb's copy has only in-frame clones and leaves some out. The sample has about 80,000 clones, more than 50% seen once; the top ten hold roughly 4%. Sequences were obtained from PBMCs. Receptors were obtained from a male donor in good health and CMV-seropositive. The CDR3 runs from the conserved cysteine through the conserved F or W. A D gene is named only where the DNA matches it firmly. Only some rows state a clone size, as once, few, many or a class for expanded clones.

d_gene	v_gene	abundance	j_gene	CDR3aa	CDR3nt
TRBD2	TRBV2	NA	TRBJ2-3	CASSPSGVTDTQYF	TGTGCCAGCAGTCCTAGCGGGGTGACAGATACGCAGTATTTT
TRBD1	TRBV14	few	TRBJ2-7	CASSQWDSYEQYF	TGTGCCAGCAGCCAATGGGACAGTTACGAGCAGTACTTC
NA	TRBV6-5	NA	TRBJ1-1	CASIQTTRGTEAFF	TGTGCCAGCATACAGACAACCCGGGGCACTGAAGCTTTCTTT
NA	TRBV11-2	NA	TRBJ1-1	CASSLGRVDTEAFF	TGTGCCAGCAGCTTAGGCAGGGTGGATACTGAAGCTTTCTTT
TRBD2	TRBV10-2	NA	TRBJ2-1	CATRLGGNNEQFF	TGCGCCACACGATTGGGAGGGAACAATGAGCAGTTCTTC
NA	TRBV9	NA	TRBJ2-7	CASSKEQGRSYEQYF	TGTGCCAGCAGCAAAGAACAGGGTAGGAGCTACGAGCAGTACTTC
NA	TRBV6-5	once	TRBJ1-5	CARMRCTGNQPQHF	TGTGCCAGAATGAGGTGTACGGGAAATCAGCCCCAGCATTTT
NA	TRBV27	few	TRBJ1-2	CASSLGYGINGYTF	TGTGCCAGCAGTTTAGGGTACGGGATAAATGGCTACACCTTC
NA	TRBV5-4	few	TRBJ1-1	CASSYGEGVNTEAFF	TGTGCCAGCAGCTACGGGGAGGGGGTGAACACTGAAGCTTTCTTT
NA	TRBV7-2	NA	TRBJ1-2	CASSPGQAGGYTF	TGTGCCAGCAGCCCCGGCCAGGCCGGAGGCTACACCTTC
TRBD1	TRBV7-9	NA	TRBJ2-5	CASSRDRGSQETQYF	TGTGCCAGCAGCCGGGACAGGGGCTCCCAAGAGACCCAGTACTTC
TRBD1	TRBV18	NA	TRBJ1-2	CASSVSRGHSYGYTF	TGTGCCAGCTCGGTTTCCAGGGGGCACAGCTATGGCTACACCTTC
TRBD1	TRBV30	NA	TRBJ2-1	CAWSYGQGARDEQFF	TGTGCCTGGAGTTACGGACAGGGGGCGCGGGATGAGCAGTTCTTC
NA	TRBV28	NA	TRBJ2-1	CASSWRSEQFF	TGTGCCAGTTCTTGGCGGTCTGAGCAGTTCTTC
NA	TRBV7-9	few	TRBJ1-1	CSSSPTDFMNTEAFF	TGTTCCAGCAGCCCGACAGACTTCATGAACACTGAAGCTTTCTTT
NA	TRBV28	few	TRBJ1-5	CASRPPGGNNQPQHF	TGTGCCAGCAGACCTCCCGGGGGTAACAATCAGCCCCAGCATTTT
TRBD1	TRBV7-7	NA	TRBJ2-3	CASSSGQGAKDTQYF	TGTGCTAGCAGTTCTGGACAGGGGGCAAAAGATACGCAGTATTTT
NA	TRBV11-1	NA	TRBJ2-3	CASSDISGRNADTQYF	TGTGCCAGCAGCGATATTAGCGGCCGTAACGCAGATACGCAGTATTTT
TRBD2	TRBV10-1	NA	TRBJ2-7	CASSGGGGGSTTYEQYF	TGCGCCAGCAGTGGGGGAGGCGGCGGGAGTACGACCTACGAGCAGTACTTC
TRBD2	TRBV27	NA	TRBJ2-1	CASSLGLAGYNEQFF	TGTGCCAGCAGTTTAGGACTAGCGGGTTACAATGAGCAGTTCTTC
NA	TRBV5-1	few	TRBJ1-4	CASTVGSRVDEKLFF	TGCGCCAGCACGGTTGGGTCCAGGGTGGATGAAAAACTGTTTTTT
TRBD1	TRBV6-5	few	TRBJ2-5	CASSYGTGGETQYF	TGTGCCAGCAGTTATGGTACAGGGGGGGAGACCCAGTACTTC
TRBD1	TRBV6-1	NA	TRBJ1-1	CASSVRQGGTEAFF	TGTGCCAGCAGTGTTAGACAGGGTGGGACTGAAGCTTTCTTT
TRBD1	TRBV5-6	NA	TRBJ1-5	CASSPRDRGQPQHF	TGTGCCAGCAGCCCCCGGGACAGGGGGCAGCCCCAGCATTTT
TRBD2	TRBV5-4	NA	TRBJ2-1	CASSPGTSGSSMNEQFF	TGTGCCAGCAGCCCGGGGACTAGCGGGAGTTCAATGAATGAGCAGTTCTTC
NA	TRBV5-6	few	TRBJ1-1	CASSRGQRGTEAFF	TGTGCCAGCAGCCGAGGACAGAGAGGGACTGAAGCTTTCTTT
TRBD1	TRBV18	once	TRBJ2-5	CASSRTGGQETQYF	TGTGCCAGCTCCCGAACAGGGGGCCAAGAGACCCAGTACTTC
TRBD1	TRBV5-6	few	TRBJ2-5	CASSSPGGWQETQYF	TGTGCCAGCAGCTCCCCAGGGGGTTGGCAAGAGACCCAGTACTTC
TRBD2	TRBV6-9	NA	TRBJ2-1	CASTRGGPFF	TGTGCCAGCACTCGGGGGGGGCCGTTCTTC
NA	TRBV2	NA	TRBJ1-1	CASSTMNTEAFF	TGTGCCAGCAGCACAATGAACACTGAAGCTTTCTTT
TRBD1	TRBV29-1	NA	TRBJ1-1	CSARDRGGTEAFF	TGCAGCGCAAGGGACAGGGGCGGGACTGAAGCTTTCTTT
TRBD1	TRBV5-4	NA	TRBJ2-5	CASSSDRVRSQETQYF	TGTGCCAGCAGCTCTGACAGGGTTAGGTCCCAAGAGACCCAGTACTTC
TRBD2	TRBV6-5	NA	TRBJ2-1	CASAVAGVPYNEQFF	TGTGCCAGCGCTGTAGCGGGAGTCCCCTACAATGAGCAGTTCTTC
TRBD1	TRBV19	NA	TRBJ1-5	CASSPSRDRYQPQHF	TGTGCCAGCTCCCCCTCCCGGGACAGATATCAGCCCCAGCATTTT
NA	TRBV2	many	TRBJ2-7	CASLDSRSSYEQYF	TGTGCCAGCTTGGACTCCCGAAGCTCCTACGAGCAGTACTTC
TRBD1	TRBV9	NA	TRBJ1-1	CASSVGDRGAYTEAFF	TGTGCCAGCAGCGTAGGGGACAGGGGTGCGTACACTGAAGCTTTCTTT
TRBD2	TRBV14	NA	TRBJ2-3	CPSSQLAGAQDTQYF	TGTCCCAGCAGCCAACTAGCGGGGGCTCAAGATACGCAGTATTTT
TRBD1	TRBV29-1	NA	TRBJ2-3	CSVEGTGGTDTQYF	TGCAGCGTTGAGGGGACAGGGGGGACAGATACGCAGTATTTT
TRBD1	TRBV5-1	once	TRBJ1-2	CASSSGSRGLGGYTF	TGCGCCAGCAGCTCCGGTAGTAGGGGGCTAGGTGGCTACACCTTC
TRBD2	TRBV29-1	once	TRBJ2-2	CSVDPSGRETGELFF	TGCAGCGTCGACCCTAGCGGGAGAGAAACCGGGGAGCTGTTTTTT
NA	TRBV30	NA	TRBJ2-5	CAWGGSETQYF	TGTGCCTGGGGAGGGTCGGAGACCCAGTACTTC
TRBD1	TRBV10-3	NA	TRBJ2-7	CAIGYRGPNEQYF	TGTGCCATCGGGTACAGGGGACCCAACGAGCAGTACTTC
TRBD1	TRBV15	NA	TRBJ2-7	CATSRGRGTGTYEQYF	TGTGCCACCAGCAGAGGAAGGGGGACAGGGACCTACGAGCAGTACTTC
NA	TRBV6-5	NA	TRBJ1-4	CASSTGRWEKLFF	TGTGCCAGCAGTACAGGGAGATGGGAAAAACTGTTTTTT
NA	TRBV9	NA	TRBJ2-1	CASSEGYNEQFF	TGTGCCAGCAGCGAGGGGTACAATGAGCAGTTCTTC
NA	TRBV25-1	many	TRBJ2-1	CASSSSPNEQFF	TGTGCCAGCAGTTCTTCCCCCAATGAGCAGTTCTTC